The 23 T cell receptor beta chains given below trace back to one sample, sequenced in a study of blood T cell repertoires in COVID-19. Only in-frame clones appear in the TCRdb table, and some are missing; sequencing was by immunoSEQ multiplex PCR. The sample records roughly 140,000 clones, 85% to 90% being singletons. The sequencing input was PBMCs or T cells enriched from blood (not recorded which). Receptor source: a man aged 55-75 years who had recovered from COVID-19.

The rearrangement uses TRBV28 and TRBJ2-3, with D possibly being TRBD2 (6 bases). The V end was cut by 2 bases, the J end by 0 bases, with 9 bases between. Per the germline V gene, CDR1 is MDHEN and CDR2 is SYDVKM. The CDR3 totals 15 residues. The DNA of the CDR3 is TGTGCCAGCAGTTTACCGGGGGATAGCACAGATACGCAGTATTTT. Amino acid sequence: CASSLPGDSTDTQYF.

The rearrangement uses TRBV29-1 and TRBJ2-7; TRBD2 might be the D (5 bases). Germline CDR1 is SQVTM and CDR2 is ANQGSEA. V shed 7 bases and J shed 4 bases, with 17 bases lying between them. This CDR3 is built from 13 residues. CDR3 residues: CSGYLGPGYEQYF. CDR3 DNA: TGCAGCGGCTATTTAGGGCCGGGATACGAGCAGTACTTC.

The J gene is TRBJ1-2, the V gene TRBV9; 9 bases are a match to TRBD1. Losses at the gene ends were 4 bases for V and 4 bases for J; bases not matched to a gene: 5. Germline-derived CDR1 and CDR2 are SGDLS and YYNGEE. This CDR3 contains 14 residues. CDR3 residues: CASSTGQGSYGYTF. In DNA, the CDR3 is TGTGCCAGCAGCACAGGACAGGGGTCCTATGGCTACACCTTC.

J is TRBJ1-5 and V is TRBV2, with unresolved D. V was trimmed by 7 bases and J by 1 base, leaving 14 bases between them. The length of the CDR3 is 15 residues. Per the germline V gene, CDR1 is SNHLY and CDR2 is FYNNEI. CDR3 DNA sequence: TGTGCCAGCACCGTAACCAGCGGGAGCAATCAGCCCCAGCATTTT. It translates to CASTVTSGSNQPQHF. Looking up the rest from reference TRBV2 and TRBJ1-5 gives the full variable domain: EPEVTQTPSHQVTQMGQEVILRCVPISNHLYFYWYRQILGQKVEFLVSFYNNEISEKSEIFDDQFSVERPDGSNFTLKIRSTKLEDSAMYFCASTVTSGSNQPQHFGDGTRLSIL.

The rearrangement links TRBV28 to TRBJ1-2, with D unclear. The ends were cut back, 7 bases at V and 0 bases at J, with 9 bases in the middle. The CDR3 totals 13 residues. Germline V gene lookup returns CDR1 MDHEN and CDR2 SYDVKM. CDR3 region: CASISATNYGYTF. CDR3 nucleotide sequence: TGTGCCAGCATTTCAGCGACTAACTATGGCTACACCTTC.

In this sample, this clone turned up a few times. The chain couples TRBV18 to TRBJ1-4; no clear D. CDR1 KGHSH and CDR2 LQKENI come from the germline V gene. With 1 base removed from V and 6 bases from J, the gap between germline ends came to 9 bases. The CDR3 has 14 residues. The CDR3 DNA reads as TGTGCCAGCTCACCACGGAGTTGGGATGAAAAACTGTTTTTT. Its protein product is CASSPRSWDEKLFF.

In this sample, this clone turned up once. The V call is TRBV18, the J call TRBJ1-6, with D hard to call. The CDR3 is 13 amino acids. Between the trimmed V and J ends, which lost 2 bases and 9 bases, there was a span of 8 bases. Germline-derived CDR1 and CDR2 are KGHSH and LQKENI. The CDR3 DNA follows: TGTGCCAGCTCACCATCTTCGGGTTCACCCCTCCACTTT. This sequence encodes CASSPSSGSPLHF.

The chain combines TRBV6-4 with TRBJ2-1, with 9 bases fitting TRBD2. The CDR3 length is 15 residues. After removal of 4 bases from V and 9 bases from J, the junction contained 10 bases not matched to a gene. In germline, CDR1 is MRHNA, CDR2 SNTAGT. CDR3 nucleotide sequence: TGTGCCAGCAGTGTATTAGCGGGAGCCGACGGTGAGCAGTTCTTC. Translating it yields CASSVLAGADGEQFF.

This chain connects TRBV6-1 to TRBJ1-4, with D maybe TRBD1 (6 bases). Germline V lookup: CDR1 MNHNS, CDR2 SASEGT. The CDR3 is 16 residues long. Trimming pared 4 bases from V and 7 bases from J, leaving 19 bases between. The CDR3 sequence: CASSARLGQLGEKLFF. The CDR3 nucleotides read TGTGCCAGCAGTGCCAGACTCGGACAGCTTGGTGAAAAACTGTTTTTT.

This clone has a single count. The chain carries TRBV9 and TRBJ1-1, with 7 bases aligning to TRBD1. The CDR3 loop spans 14 amino acids. Per the germline V gene, CDR1 is SGDLS and CDR2 is YYNGEE. V was clipped by 2 bases and J by 0 bases; unmatched bases: 1. CDR3 region: CASSVGQMNTEAFF. For the CDR3, the DNA is TGTGCCAGCAGCGTGGGACAGATGAACACTGAAGCTTTCTTT. Looking up the rest from reference TRBV9 and TRBJ1-1 gives the full variable domain: DSGVTQTPKHLITATGQRVTLRCSPRSGDLSVYWYQQSLDQGLQFLIQYYNGEERAKGNILERFSAQQFPDLHSELNLSSLELGDSALYFCASSVGQMNTEAFFGQGTRLTVV.

The chain is built from TRBV6-1 and TRBJ2-7; 7 positions agree with TRBD1. The CDR3 length is 15 residues. Germline V gene lookup returns CDR1 MNHNS and CDR2 SASEGT. Trimming removed 4 bases from V and 2 bases from J; junction bases left unmatched: 8. The CDR3 sequence is CASSVYRDRPYEQYF. CDR3 in DNA: TGTGCCAGCAGTGTGTACCGGGACAGACCCTACGAGCAGTACTTC.

The rearrangement joins TRBV19 to TRBJ1-1; D may be TRBD1 (6 bases). From germline, CDR1 is LNHDA and CDR2 SQIVND (reference sequence). The CDR3 is made up of 15 amino acids. Trimming shortened V by 1 base and J by 4 bases, and 13 bases separated the two germline ends. The CDR3 protein is CASSIGQGMVTEAFF. CDR3 bases: TGTGCCAGTAGTATAGGCCAGGGGATGGTCACTGAAGCTTTCTTT.

The rearrangement uses TRBV2 and TRBJ1-4; D remains ambiguous. V gave up 8 bases and J gave up 7 bases, with 5 bases separating them. The V gene's germline CDR1 is SNHLY and CDR2 FYNNEI. CDR3 length: 10 residues. This CDR3 reads CASGGEKLFF. The CDR3 nucleotides are TGTGCCAGCGGAGGTGAAAAACTGTTTTTT.

V gene TRBV6-5 combines with J gene TRBJ1-2; D is ambiguous. This CDR3 contains 12 residues. Trimming left V 2 bases short and J 8 bases short, with 9 bases between. CDR1 and CDR2 from the germline V gene are MNHEY and SVGAGI. This CDR3 is CASSYPGKGYTF. The CDR3 DNA is TGTGCCAGCAGTTACCCGGGAAAAGGCTACACCTTC.

The chain combines TRBV10-2 with TRBJ2-7, with 8 bases that match TRBD2. CDR3 length: 15 residues. CDR1 and CDR2 from the germline V gene are WSHSY and SAAADI. V lost 6 bases and J lost 6; bases outside the gene matches: 13. CDR3 sequence: CASRPSGGPLSEQYF. In DNA form, the CDR3 reads TGCGCCAGCAGACCTTCGGGGGGGCCATTAAGCGAGCAGTACTTC.

The CDR3 nucleotides are TGTGCCAGCAGCTTAGGAGCGGGGGTAGGAGAGACCCAGTACTTC. Protein sequence: CASSLGAGVGETQYF. The chain is built from TRBV7-2 and TRBJ2-5; 8 nucleotides agree with TRBD2. The germline V gene encodes CDR1 SGHTA and CDR2 FQGNSA. V shed 1 base, J shed 4 bases, and the junction held 5 bases outside the gene matches. The CDR3 totals 15 residues.

In nucleotides, the CDR3 is TGCGCCAGCAGTGACGGTCAGCCCCAGCATTTT. Translating gives CASSDGQPQHF. V usage is TRBV10-2 and J usage is TRBJ1-5; D ambiguous. CDR1 is WSHSY and CDR2 is SAAADI in the germline V gene. The CDR3 consists of 11 residues. The ends were cut back, 3 bases at V and 6 bases at J, with 3 bases in the middle.

The chain couples TRBV18 to TRBJ2-1; 8 bases fit TRBD2. CDR1 is KGHSH and CDR2 is LQKENI in the germline V gene. This CDR3 is 19 amino acids long. V shed 4 bases, J shed 0 bases, and the junction held 14 bases outside the gene matches. CDR3 in amino acids: CASSLLSSGRVTSYNEQFF. CDR3 DNA sequence: TGTGCCAGCTCACTTTTATCCTCCGGGAGGGTCACCTCCTACAATGAGCAGTTCTTC.

The genes are TRBV3-1 (or the pseudogene TRBV3-2) and TRBJ1-5; D ambiguous. The CDR3 loop spans 12 amino acids. Deletions cut 3 bases from V and 7 bases from J, with 7 bases between. Germline values: CDR1 LGHDT, CDR2 YNNKEL (reference sequence). The CDR3 loop is CASSQVGQPQHF. The CDR3 coding sequence is TGTGCCAGCAGCCAGGTCGGGCAGCCCCAGCATTTT.

The chain combines TRBV5-6 with TRBJ1-4; possibly TRBD1 for D (5 bases). Per the germline V gene, CDR1 is SGHDT and CDR2 is YYEEEE. Between the trimmed V and J ends, which lost 0 bases and 7 bases, there was a span of 10 bases. The CDR3 has 14 residues. This CDR3 is CASSLAGAGEKLFF. CDR3 sequence (DNA): TGTGCCAGCAGCTTGGCTGGGGCCGGTGAAAAACTGTTTTTT.

This sequence joins TRBV15 and TRBJ1-3, with TRBD1 identical over 10 bases. Looked up from germline, CDR1 is LNHNV and CDR2 is YYDKDF (reference sequence). Germline trimming cut 5 bases from V and 2 bases from J; bases unmatched to any gene: 3. The CDR3 sequence is 15 residues long. The CDR3 DNA sequence: TGTGCCACCAGCCTAGGACAGGGGGCTGGAAACACCATATATTTT. Residues: CATSLGQGAGNTIYF.

This clone turned up a few times. The chain carries TRBV4-1 and TRBJ1-1; D is unresolved. Germline V CDR1 and CDR2: MGHRA, YSYEKL. CDR3 length equals 15 residues. V was clipped by 1 base and J by 0 bases, with 9 bases between them. CDR3 nucleotide sequence: TGCGCCAGCAGCCAAGCCCCGGTTTTGAACACTGAAGCTTTCTTT. This encodes CASSQAPVLNTEAFF.

This clone came up once. The chain employs TRBV7-8 and TRBJ2-5; D might be TRBD2 (5 bases). The V end lost 2 bases, the J end lost 5 bases, and 24 bases lay between the germline ends. Per germline, CDR1 SGHVS and CDR2 FQNEAQ. The CDR3 consists of 18 residues. CDR3 sequence reads: CASSLSRTGEPFQETQYF. The CDR3 nucleotides read TGTGCCAGCAGCTTATCCCGGACCGGGGAGCCCTTCCAGGAGACCCAGTACTTC.